A single sample gave rise to the 17 T cell receptor beta chains below, sequenced in a study of human T cells and chemical hapten exposure. One entry per CDR3 protein results from TCRdb running MiXCR on the RACE reads. Among about 110,000 distinct CDR3 sequences listed, 10% to 15% were seen once. As for time point: pre-sensitization, week 0. Treatment in this sample: therapeutic diphenylcyclopropenone sensitization with weekly scalp DPC. The sequenced sample was whole blood, obtained in connection with sensitization to the hapten diphenylcyclopropenone (DPC). These receptors came from a woman aged 50 to 60 with alopecia areata. Some clones in this sample may be carry-over from other donors' samples.

This clonotype appeared a few times. This chain links TRBV28 with TRBJ1-6, with 9 bases aligning to TRBD1. The CDR3 runs 15 residues. The germline V gene encodes CDR1 MDHEN and CDR2 SYDVKM. The ends lost 8 bases at V and 7 bases at J; junction bases unmatched: 9. CDR3 sequence (DNA): TGTGCCAGCGGAGAAGAAGGGACAGGGAATTCACCCCTCCACTTT. It encodes CASGEEGTGNSPLHF.

This clonotype was picked up a small number of times. This chain joins TRBV4-3 and TRBJ2-2; TRBD2 matches 8 bases. There are 15 residues in the CDR3. J gave up 3 bases and V 3 bases, and 3 bases lay outside the gene matches. Germline V gene lookup returns CDR1 LGHNA and CDR2 YSLEER. The CDR3 sequence is CASSHGGADTGELFF. The CDR3 DNA is TGCGCCAGCAGCCACGGGGGGGCGGACACCGGGGAGCTGTTTTTT.

V gene TRBV11-2 combines with J gene TRBJ2-3, with D hard to call. CDR1 and CDR2 (germline): SGHAT, FQNNGV. This CDR3 is 16 amino acids long. Trimming left V 3 bases short and J 2 bases short, with 15 bases between. The CDR3 DNA reads TGTGCCAGCAGCTTCAGTCCAGGAGAGCCCACAGATACGCAGTATTTT. The encoded protein is CASSFSPGEPTDTQYF.

This clonotype came up a few times. The CDR3 bases are TGCGCCAGCAGCCAGTTGAAGGGGAACAACTATGGCTACACCTTC. It specifies CASSQLKGNNYGYTF. The chain recombines TRBV5-1 with TRBJ1-2, with D possibly being TRBD1 (5 bases). This CDR3 spans 15 amino acids. Germline CDR1 reads SGHRS; CDR2 reads YFSETQ. V lost 4 bases to trimming and J lost 2 bases, with 15 bases between them.

This chain joins TRBV28 and TRBJ2-4, with D possibly TRBD1 on 6 matching bases. Per germline, CDR1 MDHEN and CDR2 SYDVKM. The V gene lost 7 bases and the J gene lost 0 bases, with 16 bases spanning the gap. The CDR3 extends over 16 amino acids. This chain's CDR3 is CASTSGGLVAKNIQYF. CDR3 sequence (DNA): TGTGCCAGCACCTCTGGGGGCTTAGTAGCCAAAAACATTCAGTACTTC.

This clonotype was recorded a few times. This chain links TRBV12-3 or TRBV12-4 with TRBJ2-4; D is perhaps TRBD1 (5 bases). The CDR3 covers 16 residues. With 3 bases removed from V and 0 bases from J, the gap between germline ends came to 12 bases. The CDR3 here is CASSFQWGLAKNIQYF. In DNA, the CDR3 is TGTGCCAGCAGTTTTCAGTGGGGCCTAGCCAAAAACATTCAGTACTTC.

This clonotype was seen ten or more times. This chain links TRBV28 with TRBJ1-1; 8 positions match TRBD1. V shed 6 bases and J 4 bases; nucleotides not matched to a gene: 7. The CDR3 covers 14 residues. Germline lookup yields CDR1 MDHEN and CDR2 SYDVKM. The CDR3 loop is CASRTADRGTEAFF. Here the CDR3 DNA reads TGTGCCAGCAGAACGGCCGACAGGGGCACTGAAGCTTTCTTT.

This sequence joins TRBV6-5 and TRBJ1-6; D gene ambiguous. With 4 bases removed from V and 6 bases from J, the gap between germline ends came to 13 bases. From germline, CDR1 is MNHEY and CDR2 SVGAGI. There are 15 residues in the CDR3. The CDR3 bases are TGTGCCAGCAGTTCCGGGAGTGGTCGTAATTCACCCCTCCACTTT. Its protein product is CASSSGSGRNSPLHF.

This clonotype has just a few counts. The chain links TRBV6-1 to TRBJ1-5; a possible D gene is TRBD1 (6 bases). This CDR3 is built from 15 residues. The V gene lost 6 bases and the J gene lost 4 bases, with 16 bases spanning the gap. The germline CDR1 and CDR2 sequences are MNHNS and SASEGT. The CDR3 loop reads CASREVAGENQPQHF. The CDR3 nucleotides read TGTGCCAGCAGAGAGGTGGCAGGGGAAAATCAGCCCCAGCATTTT.

There are a few counts of this clonotype. V is TRBV6-5 and J is TRBJ2-7, with 11 bases fitting TRBD1. Germline V CDR1 and CDR2: MNHEY, SVGAGI. The V gene end was trimmed by 5 bases and the J gene end by 7 bases; junction bases not matched to a gene: 7. The CDR3 is 14 amino acids. The CDR3 sequence is CASSMDRGLGEQYF. For the CDR3, the DNA is TGTGCCAGCAGTATGGACAGGGGGCTGGGTGAGCAGTACTTC.

The gene calls are TRBV7-2 and TRBJ2-3; perhaps TRBD2 as D (6 bases). In germline, CDR1 is SGHTA, CDR2 FQGNSA. Trimming cost V 1 base and J 4 bases, with 9 bases left between them. The CDR3 consists of 14 residues. The CDR3: CASSLGGISDTQYF. The CDR3 region has the DNA TGTGCCAGCAGCTTAGGCGGGATTTCAGATACGCAGTATTTT.

This clonotype has a count of ten or more. The J gene is TRBJ1-2, the V gene TRBV11-2; 12 bases agree with TRBD1. This CDR3 region has 17 residues. CDR1 and CDR2 from the germline V gene are SGHAT and FQNNGV. The J segment lost 3 bases and the V segment lost 4 bases, leaving 9 bases of the junction unmatched. CDR3 coding DNA: TGTGCCAGCAGCTCCCGGGACAGGGGGCTTAAGGACTATGGCTACACCTTC. Its translation is CASSSRDRGLKDYGYTF.

The table lists this clonotype with a few counts. The rearrangement links TRBV18 to TRBJ1-5; D may be TRBD1 (5 bases). The CDR3 contains 14 residues. Deletions cut 2 bases from V and 4 bases from J, with 9 bases between. The germline gives CDR1 KGHSH, CDR2 LQKENI. The CDR3 protein is CASSPGAVNQPQHF. Here the CDR3 DNA reads TGTGCCAGCTCACCAGGGGCAGTTAATCAGCCCCAGCATTTT.

V is TRBV3-1 and J is TRBJ2-3; TRBD2 matches 7 bases. Trimming at V came to 7 bases and at J to 0 bases, leaving 10 bases not matched to a gene. The length of the CDR3 is 16 residues. Germline V CDR1 and CDR2: LGHDT, YNNKEL (reference sequence). The CDR3 DNA is TGTGCCAGCACCCCTGCGAAGGGAGGGAGCACAGATACGCAGTATTTT. Its translation is CASTPAKGGSTDTQYF.

This clonotype was counted between two and nine times. The chain links TRBV29-1 to TRBJ2-3; TRBD2 aligns across 9 bases. The CDR3 consists of 16 residues. V lost 2 bases and J lost 0; bases outside the gene matches: 6. The germline CDR1 and CDR2 sequences are SQVTM and ANQGSEA. CDR3 sequence: CSVELAGRSSTDTQYF. In DNA, the CDR3 is TGCAGCGTTGAACTAGCGGGGCGCTCTAGCACAGATACGCAGTATTTT.

The J gene is TRBJ2-3, the V gene TRBV28, with 12 bases matching TRBD2. This CDR3 region has 16 residues. Germline-derived CDR1 and CDR2 are MDHEN and SYDVKM. V was pared by 4 bases and J by 6 bases, with 8 bases of the junction left unmatched. DNA of the CDR3: TGTGCCAGCAGTTCGCCTAGCGGGGGGGCAATGGATACGCAGTATTTT. This encodes CASSSPSGGAMDTQYF.

This clonotype was seen repeatedly, ten times or more. The chain joins TRBV7-9 to TRBJ1-2, with D perhaps matching TRBD1 (6 bases). CDR3 length equals 15 residues. Between the trimmed V and J ends, which lost 1 base and 2 bases, there was a span of 11 bases. Germline lookup yields CDR1 SEHNR and CDR2 FQNEAQ (reference sequence). In DNA form, the CDR3 reads TGTGCCAGCAGCTTAGACGGCAGGGGCAACTATGGCTACACCTTC. Protein product: CASSLDGRGNYGYTF.